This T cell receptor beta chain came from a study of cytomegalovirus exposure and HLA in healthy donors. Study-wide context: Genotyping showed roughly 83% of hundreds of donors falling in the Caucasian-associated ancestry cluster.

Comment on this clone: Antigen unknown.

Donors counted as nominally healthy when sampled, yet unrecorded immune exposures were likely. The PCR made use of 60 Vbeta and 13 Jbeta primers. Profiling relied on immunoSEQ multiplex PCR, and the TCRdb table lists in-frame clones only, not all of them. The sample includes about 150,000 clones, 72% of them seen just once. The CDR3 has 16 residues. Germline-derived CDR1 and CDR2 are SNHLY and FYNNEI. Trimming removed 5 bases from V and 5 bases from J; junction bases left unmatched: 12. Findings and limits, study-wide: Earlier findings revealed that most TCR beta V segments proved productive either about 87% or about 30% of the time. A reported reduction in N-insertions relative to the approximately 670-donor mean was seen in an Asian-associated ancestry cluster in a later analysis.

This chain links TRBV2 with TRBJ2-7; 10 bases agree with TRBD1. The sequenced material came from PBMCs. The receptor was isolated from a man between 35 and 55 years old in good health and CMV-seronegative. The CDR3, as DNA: TGTGCCAGCAGTTCAGATTTGGGACAGGGGTTTGACGAGCAGTACTTC. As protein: CASSSDLGQGFDEQYF.